Presented here are 32 T cell receptor beta chains from one specimen sequenced in a study of OX40 agonist ivuxolimab in advanced cancers. The method was immunoSEQ multiplex PCR; TCRdb's version includes in-frame clones alone and lacks a portion of them. The table shows about 77,000 clones, with around 85% occurring only once. The sample here was CD4+ or CD8+ T cells sorted from blood, taken in a trial of the OX40 agonist ivuxolimab. The receptors were sampled from an adult with an advanced solid tumor such as melanoma, head and neck, liver or kidney cancer.

The chain links TRBV9 to TRBJ2-1; TRBD2 might be the D (5 bases). Germline V gene sequence: CDR1 SGDLS, CDR2 YYNGEE. Trimming removed 0 bases from V and 10 bases from J, with 17 bases in between. The CDR3 length is 15 residues. CDR3 in DNA: TGTGCCAGCAGCGTAGTGGGTAGCGCTTGGTACGAGCAGTTCTTC. Residues: CASSVVGSAWYEQFF.

The chain uses TRBV16 and TRBJ1-5; 8 bases map to TRBD1. Germline-derived CDR1 and CDR2 are KGHSY and FQNENV. This CDR3 comprises 15 residues. Trimming took 2 bases from V and 4 from J; bases not matched to a gene: 4. CDR3 loop: CASSQGRTGNQPQHF. The CDR3 DNA reads as TGTGCCAGCAGCCAAGGAAGGACAGGGAATCAGCCCCAGCATTTT.

CDR3 loop: CASSPTETYGYTF. The CDR3 region has the DNA TGTGCCAGCAGTCCTACAGAGACCTATGGCTACACCTTC. The V call is TRBV6-5, the J call TRBJ1-2; no reliable D call. Germline-derived CDR1 and CDR2 are MNHEY and SVGAGI. The ends were cut back, 5 bases at V and 4 bases at J, with 11 bases in the middle. The CDR3 spans 13 residues.

The chain has TRBV7-2 and TRBJ2-1; 10 bases align to TRBD2. In germline, CDR1 is SGHTA, CDR2 FQGNSA. CDR3 length equals 15 residues. The V and J ends lost 6 bases and 4 bases, in that order; junction bases with no gene match: 6. CDR3 nucleotides: TGTGCCAGCAGAGAGGGACTAGCGCTATACAATGAGCAGTTCTTC. Its protein is CASREGLALYNEQFF.

J is TRBJ2-3 and V is TRBV6-5, with D unresolved. The CDR3 loop spans 14 amino acids. Germline V gene data show CDR1 as MNHEY and CDR2 as SVGAGI. Trimming removed 0 bases from V and 1 base from J, with 5 bases in between. The CDR3 loop reads CASSYSGGTDTQYF. In DNA, the CDR3 is TGTGCCAGCAGTTACTCTGGGGGCACAGATACGCAGTATTTT.

The J gene is TRBJ2-2, the V gene TRBV5-1; no clear D gene. Per germline, CDR1 SGHRS and CDR2 YFSETQ. CDR3 length: 14 amino acids. Trimming removed 9 bases from V and 1 base from J, with 13 bases in between. The CDR3 DNA reads as TGCGCCACACAACGCACGCGGAACACCGGGGAGCTGTTTTTT. It is translated as CATQRTRNTGELFF.

This chain connects TRBV11-3 to TRBJ2-2; the match to TRBD1 covers 7 bases. Germline trimming cut 5 bases from V and 7 bases from J; bases unmatched to any gene: 10. The CDR3 consists of 15 residues. CDR1 SGHNT and CDR2 YENEEA come from the germline V gene. The CDR3 nucleotides are TGTGCCAGCAGCCCTGGGACAGCCGGTGGCGGGGAGCTGTTTTTT. This encodes CASSPGTAGGGELFF.

A few counts support this clone. This chain uses TRBV7-2 with TRBJ2-3; D gene ambiguous. Trimming removed 5 bases at V and 3 bases at J, with 12 bases between. Germline CDR1 SGHTA, CDR2 FQGNSA. This CDR3 has 14 amino acids. The CDR3 loop is CASSTQWGTDTQYF. The CDR3 DNA sequence: TGTGCCAGCAGCACCCAGTGGGGTACAGATACGCAGTATTTT.

V and J are TRBV2 and TRBJ2-1, with unresolved D. Trimming took 4 bases from V and 0 from J, leaving 13 bases between them. CDR1 is SNHLY and CDR2 is FYNNEI in the germline V gene. This CDR3 has 16 amino acids. Here the CDR3 DNA reads TGTGCCAGCAGTGGGCAGCTAGGCAGCTCCTACAATGAGCAGTTCTTC. The encoded protein is CASSGQLGSSYNEQFF.

The genes are TRBV11-2 and TRBJ2-7; no reliable D call. The CDR3 contains 15 residues. Deletions cut 0 bases from V and 3 bases from J, with 12 bases between. The germline V gene has CDR1 SGHAT and CDR2 FQNNGV. In DNA form, the CDR3 reads TGTGCCAGCAGCTTAGATTCTTCGTCCGTCTACGAGCAGTACTTC. Its protein is CASSLDSSSVYEQYF.

The chain joins TRBV5-1 to TRBJ2-1, with 12 bases fitting TRBD2. The ends lost 0 bases at V and 1 base at J; junction bases unmatched: 2. The V gene's germline CDR1 is SGHRS and CDR2 YFSETQ. This CDR3 has 17 amino acids. The CDR3 DNA sequence: TGCGCCAGCAGCTTGGTACTAGCGGGGGGTTCCTACAATGAGCAGTTCTTC. It codes for CASSLVLAGGSYNEQFF.

This chain links TRBV4-1 with TRBJ1-3, with 7 bases identical to TRBD1. Germline V gives CDR1 MGHRA, CDR2 YSYEKL. J lost 6 bases, V lost 0 bases, and 5 bases had no gene match. The CDR3 totals 15 residues. CDR3 amino acids: CASSQDIGTANTIYF. DNA for the CDR3: TGCGCCAGCAGCCAAGATATTGGGACAGCAAACACCATATATTTT.

The gene calls are TRBV4-1 and TRBJ2-1; weak D call: TRBD2 (7 bases). The CDR3 contains 21 residues. The V end was cut by 1 base, the J end by 5 bases, with 30 bases between. Germline values: CDR1 MGHRA, CDR2 YSYEKL. The CDR3 reads CASSQVSPRIASGGRNNEQFF. As DNA, the CDR3 is TGCGCCAGCAGCCAAGTTTCGCCTAGGATCGCGTCGGGGGGCAGAAACAATGAGCAGTTCTTC.

The genes are TRBV9 and TRBJ1-2; D may be TRBD1 (6 bases). The germline V gene has CDR1 SGDLS and CDR2 YYNGEE. The CDR3 covers 14 residues. V shed 0 bases and J shed 8 bases, with 14 bases lying between them. CDR3: CASSVASGTTGYTF. CDR3 in DNA: TGTGCCAGCAGCGTAGCTAGCGGGACAACCGGCTACACCTTC.

The chain combines TRBV7-9 with TRBJ2-7; D could derive from TRBD1 or TRBD2 (5 bases each). The CDR3 has 16 amino acids. In germline, CDR1 is SEHNR, CDR2 FQNEAQ (reference sequence). Trimming took off 3 bases at V and 7 bases at J, with 22 bases between the two ends. The chain's CDR3 is CASSLGVGRPSGEQYF. CDR3 nucleotides: TGTGCCAGCAGCTTGGGTGTGGGACGGCCGTCGGGAGAGCAGTACTTC.

V and J are TRBV12-5 and TRBJ2-3; 8 bases map to TRBD2. Germline values: CDR1 LGHNT, CDR2 FRNRAP. The CDR3 loop spans 16 amino acids. V shed 6 bases and J 6 bases; nucleotides not matched to a gene: 14. The DNA of the CDR3 is TGTGCTAGTGGCCAGGGACTAGTCGGAGGGTGGGATACGCAGTATTTT. Translated, it gives CASGQGLVGGWDTQYF.

This clone was picked up a small number of times. The chain is built from TRBV30 and TRBJ1-2; TRBD1 might be the D (5 bases). V lost 2 bases and J lost 5, with 18 bases in between. Germline V gene data show CDR1 as GTSNPN and CDR2 as SVGIG (reference sequence). The CDR3 is made up of 15 amino acids. CDR3 in amino acids: CAWSPPGTYRYGYTF. CDR3 DNA: TGTGCCTGGAGTCCCCCGGGGACGTATAGGTATGGCTACACCTTC.

This chain links TRBV7-2 with TRBJ2-5, with D possibly being TRBD1 (5 bases). This CDR3 contains 14 residues. V was cut by 2 bases and J by 4 bases, with 11 bases left in between. CDR1 is SGHTA and CDR2 is FQGNSA in the germline V gene. The chain's CDR3 is CASSLNGAVETQYF. Here the CDR3 DNA reads TGTGCCAGCAGCTTAAATGGGGCGGTAGAGACCCAGTACTTC.

The rearrangement joins TRBV11-2 to TRBJ2-2; D is possibly TRBD2 (5 bases). The V end was cut by 2 bases, the J end by 4 bases, with 11 bases between. Germline CDR1 is SGHAT and CDR2 is FQNNGV. The CDR3 totals 15 residues. The CDR3 region has the DNA TGTGCCAGCAGCTTAATGAGGGCCGCCACCGGGGAGCTGTTTTTT. Translated, it gives CASSLMRAATGELFF.

The V call is TRBV5-8, the J call TRBJ1-1, with D maybe TRBD1 (5 bases). Germline V gene lookup returns CDR1 SGHTS and CDR2 YDEGEE. V was pared by 7 bases and J by 4 bases, with 17 bases between. The CDR3 sequence is 14 residues long. CDR3 loop: CASGEIGGATEAFF. The CDR3, as DNA: TGTGCCAGCGGTGAGATAGGCGGGGCCACTGAAGCTTTCTTT.

J is TRBJ2-2 and V is TRBV30; D perhaps matches TRBD1 (6 bases). This CDR3 contains 15 residues. V was clipped by 5 bases and J by 3 bases, with 16 bases between them. Germline CDR1 is GTSNPN and CDR2 is SVGIG (reference sequence). In DNA form, the CDR3 reads TGTGCCTGGGGACCTTCCTCAGGGGACACCGGGGAGCTGTTTTTT. It translates to CAWGPSSGDTGELFF.

The count of this clone is one. In nucleotides, the CDR3 is TGTGCCAGCAGCCCTCGACAGGGTTTAACAGATACGCAGTATTTT. Translating it yields CASSPRQGLTDTQYF. The chain recombines TRBV11-3 with TRBJ2-3; TRBD1 matches 7 bases. CDR3 length: 15 amino acids. CDR1 SGHNT and CDR2 YENEEA come from the germline V gene. J was trimmed by 3 bases and V by 5 bases; bases with no gene match: 8.

The count of this clone is one. The chain has TRBV28 and TRBJ2-7; the D call may be TRBD1 or TRBD2 (6 bases each). CDR3 size: 16 residues. V was cut by 6 bases and J by 4 bases, with 22 bases left in between. Germline loops: CDR1 MDHEN, CDR2 SYDVKM. For the CDR3, the DNA is TGTGCCAGCAGCGCCTGGGGGGCAGGAAGGGGTTACGAGCAGTACTTC. It specifies CASSAWGAGRGYEQYF. Combining the CDR3 with reference TRBV28 and TRBJ2-7 gives the whole variable domain DVKVTQSSRYLVKRTGEKVFLECVQDMDHENMFWYRQDPGLGLRLIYFSYDVKMKEKGDIPEGYSVSREKKERFSLILESASTNQTSMYLCASSAWGAGRGYEQYFGPGTRLTVT.

This chain joins TRBV5-4 and TRBJ2-1; D remains unclear. CDR3 length: 14 residues. Germline V gives CDR1 SGHNT, CDR2 YYREEE (reference sequence). V was trimmed by 0 bases and J by 9 bases, leaving 13 bases between them. The CDR3 coding sequence is TGTGCCAGCAGCTTGGTTTTCTTTTCCCCTGAGCAGTTCTTC. Its protein is CASSLVFFSPEQFF.

This rearrangement joins TRBV29-1 to TRBJ1-1; 9 bases agree with TRBD1. The CDR3 contains 13 residues. Per germline, CDR1 SQVTM and CDR2 ANQGSEA. J lost 4 bases, V lost 6 bases, and 6 bases had no gene match. This CDR3 is CSVRQGGLTEAFF. CDR3 sequence (DNA): TGCAGCGTACGACAGGGGGGGCTCACTGAAGCTTTCTTT.

The chain uses TRBV29-1 and TRBJ1-1; the D is unclear. CDR3 size: 12 residues. The V end was cut by 4 bases, the J end by 4 bases, with 10 bases between. CDR1 and CDR2 from the germline V gene are SQVTM and ANQGSEA. As DNA, the CDR3 is TGCAGCGTTGGAACACCAGGCACTGAAGCTTTCTTT. This translates into CSVGTPGTEAFF.

V gene TRBV6-4 combines with J gene TRBJ1-5; TRBD1 aligns across 9 bases. Germline CDR1 is MRHNA and CDR2 is SNTAGT. The V and J ends lost 4 bases and 7 bases, in that order; junction bases with no gene match: 2. The CDR3 extends over 13 amino acids. The CDR3: CASSVDRGQPQHF. The CDR3 DNA is TGTGCCAGCAGTGTGGACAGGGGACAGCCCCAGCATTTT.

The rearrangement joins TRBV5-4 to TRBJ1-1, with TRBD1 identical over 7 bases. CDR1 is SGHNT and CDR2 is YYREEE in the germline V gene (reference sequence). This CDR3 spans 16 amino acids. V gave up 4 bases and J gave up 0 bases; unmatched junction bases: 9. The CDR3 DNA follows: TGTGCCAGCAGCCCTGGGGCAGGGGGATTGAACACTGAAGCTTTCTTT. Translated, it gives CASSPGAGGLNTEAFF.

Concerning this clone itself: This sample also contains other DNA sequences that code for the same CDR3. This chain joins TRBV27 and TRBJ1-1; unclear D gene. Trimming took 2 bases from V and 1 from J, leaving 5 bases between them. The CDR3 extends over 13 amino acids. The germline gives CDR1 MNHEY, CDR2 SMNVEV (reference sequence). For the CDR3, the DNA is TGTGCCAGCAGTTTAAGAGCGAACACTGAAGCTTTCTTT. Translated, it gives CASSLRANTEAFF.

The chain has TRBV9 and TRBJ1-5; weak D call: TRBD1 (6 bases). This CDR3 region has 13 residues. V was pared by 3 bases and J by 6 bases, with 10 bases between. Per the germline V gene, CDR1 is SGDLS and CDR2 is YYNGEE. Written as DNA, the CDR3 is TGTGCCAGCAGCGCGGCAGGGGTTCAGCCCCAGCATTTT. As protein: CASSAAGVQPQHF.

This clone was seen a handful of times. The rearrangement joins TRBV6-6 to TRBJ1-6; 8 nucleotides agree with TRBD1. Germline CDR1 reads MNHNY; CDR2 reads SVGAGI (reference sequence). CDR3 length: 14 amino acids. The V segment lost 4 bases and the J segment 9 bases; nucleotides outside the gene matches: 5. The CDR3 sequence: CASSSQGEGSPLHF. The CDR3 DNA reads as TGTGCCAGCAGTTCACAGGGGGAGGGTTCACCCCTCCACTTT.

The chain has TRBV15 and TRBJ1-5; possibly TRBD1 for D (6 bases). Germline V gives CDR1 LNHNV, CDR2 YYDKDF (reference sequence). Trimming shortened V by 2 bases and J by 4 bases, and 12 bases separated the two germline ends. This CDR3 is built from 15 residues. In DNA, the CDR3 is TGTGCCACCAGCAGACTCAGGGGACGGAATCAGCCCCAGCATTTT. It yields the protein CATSRLRGRNQPQHF.